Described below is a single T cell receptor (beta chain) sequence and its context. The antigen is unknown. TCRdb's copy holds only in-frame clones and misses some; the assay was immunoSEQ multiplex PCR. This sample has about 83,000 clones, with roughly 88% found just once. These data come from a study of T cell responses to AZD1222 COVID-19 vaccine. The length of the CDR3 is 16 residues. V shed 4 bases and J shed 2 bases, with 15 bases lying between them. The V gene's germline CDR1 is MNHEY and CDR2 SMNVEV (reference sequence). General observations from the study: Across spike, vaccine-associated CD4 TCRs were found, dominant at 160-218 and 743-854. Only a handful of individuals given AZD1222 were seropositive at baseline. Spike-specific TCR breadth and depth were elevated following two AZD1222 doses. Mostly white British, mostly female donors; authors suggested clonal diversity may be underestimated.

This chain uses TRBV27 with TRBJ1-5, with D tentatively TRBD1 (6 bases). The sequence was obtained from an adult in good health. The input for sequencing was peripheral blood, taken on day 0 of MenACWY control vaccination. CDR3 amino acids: CASSSRQAAGNQPQHF. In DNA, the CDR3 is TGTGCCAGCAGTTCCCGACAGGCCGCAGGCAATCAGCCCCAGCATTTT.